This T cell receptor beta chain was documented in a study of a mutant IDH1 vaccine in newly diagnosed glioma (dated by TCRdb to about 2021). At the level of the whole study: Vaccination started 4-6 weeks after radiotherapy alone, or was given together with temozolomide cycles in the groups whose treatment included chemotherapy. Visit V12 was the week-35 safety follow-up and visit V13 was the week-47 end of study. Peripheral blood was drawn at six visits: V03 (baseline), V05, V07, V10, V12 and V13. For exploratory analyses, about 25 treated patients had longitudinal TCRB deep sequencing done wherever samples were available. Of the roughly 32 patients who were treated, around 60% were male and around 40% were female, and the mean age was about 40 years. Before enrollment, most patients had been given radiochemotherapy with temozolomide as standard therapy, while the rest had received either radiotherapy alone or temozolomide alone.

The time point label for this specimen denotes: week 47, end of study. Each vaccine dose, consisting of 300 ug of a 20-mer mutant IDH1 peptide in Montanide, was administered subcutaneously with topical imiquimod. Patients received eight vaccinations in weeks 1, 3, 5, 7, 11, 15, 19 and 23, corresponding to visits V03 through V10. All donors had newly diagnosed IDH1-mutant astrocytomas of WHO grade 3 or 4 that showed loss of nuclear ATRX. The samples were drawn from NOA16, a multicentre, single-arm, open-label phase I trial in Germany that tested a mutant IDH1 peptide vaccine in humans for the first time. The DNeasy Blood and Tissue Kit was used to extract genomic DNA from EDTA blood for TCRB sequencing. The library was made by the immunoSEQ multiplex PCR assay. The hsTCRB Kit was used according to the manufacturer's protocol to amplify rearranged TCR beta chain sequences. Sequencing of TCRB libraries was carried out on an Illumina MiSeq. The study's processing was this. The proprietary platform of the kit vendor was used for demultiplexing, trimming and gene mapping. Held by TCRdb, this immuneACCESS table contains in-frame sequences only and omits some clones. Under half of the omission traces to an unresolved V gene where checked; the cause of the rest is unknown. The DNA gave D and trimming, while V, J and clone size come from that table. Present in this sample are some 60,000 clones, 80% to 85% of which were seen just once. 3% to 4% of the sample goes to the ten largest clones.

Including cysteine and phenylalanine, the CDR3 has 15 amino acids. Left in the record is the CDR3 DNA by itself, 45 bases read in frame from the first base. Trimmed from V: 5 bases; trimmed from J: 3 bases; junction bases lacking a gene match: 8. The germline V gene (reference sequence) specifies LNHDA as CDR1 and SQIVND as CDR2. What the work shows at the level of the full study, not this receptor alone: PBMC samples for TCRB deep sequencing were selected based on availability. Pseudoprogression appeared unrelated to alterations in the top peripheral T cell clonotypes detected by TCRB sequencing. The authors stated that sample limitations prevented analyses of patient blood samples from being reproduced. Vaccine-induced immune responses across multiple MHC alleles were detected in about 93% of patients.

Regarding this clone: Its antigen is still unknown. The sample holds no much larger clone one base away, and base qualities are not on file.

The sequencing here drew on PBMCs, taken from a glioma patient whose treatment included an IDH1 peptide vaccine. In this chain, TRBV19 is recombined with TRBJ2-7; 9 of the junction bases match TRBD1. This clonotype was obtained from a woman in her forties or fifties with glioma. The CDR3 corresponds to CASSSAGTGYYEQYF. The DNA sequence follows: TGTGCCAGTAGTTCTGCCGGGACAGGGTACTACGAGCAGTACTTC.